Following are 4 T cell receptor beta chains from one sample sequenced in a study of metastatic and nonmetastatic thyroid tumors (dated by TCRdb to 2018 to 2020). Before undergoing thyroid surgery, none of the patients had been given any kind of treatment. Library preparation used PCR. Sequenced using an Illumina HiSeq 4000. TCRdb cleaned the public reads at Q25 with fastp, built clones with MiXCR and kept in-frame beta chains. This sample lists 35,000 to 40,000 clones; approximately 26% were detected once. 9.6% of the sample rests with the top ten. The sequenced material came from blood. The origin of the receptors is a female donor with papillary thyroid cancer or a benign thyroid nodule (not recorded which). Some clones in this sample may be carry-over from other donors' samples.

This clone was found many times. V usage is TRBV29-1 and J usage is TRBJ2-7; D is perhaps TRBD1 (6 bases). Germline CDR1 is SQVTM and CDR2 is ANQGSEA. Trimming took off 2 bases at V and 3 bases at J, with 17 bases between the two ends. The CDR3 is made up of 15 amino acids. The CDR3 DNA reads TGCAGCGTTGAATCGGTTTTACAGGGCTTCTACGAGCAGTACTTC. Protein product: CSVESVLQGFYEQYF.

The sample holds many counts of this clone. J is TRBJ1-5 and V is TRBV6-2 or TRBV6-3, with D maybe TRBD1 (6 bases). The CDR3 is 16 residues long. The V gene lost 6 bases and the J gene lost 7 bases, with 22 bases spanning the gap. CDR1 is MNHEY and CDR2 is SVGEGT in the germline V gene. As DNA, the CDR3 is TGTGCCAGCAGCGCCCTCGGGGCAGGGGATGTGCAGCCCCAGCATTTT. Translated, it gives CASSALGAGDVQPQHF.

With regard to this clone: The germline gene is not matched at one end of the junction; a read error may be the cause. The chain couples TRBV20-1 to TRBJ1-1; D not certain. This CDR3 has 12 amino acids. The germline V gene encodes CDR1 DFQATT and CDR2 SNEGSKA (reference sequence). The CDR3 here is CSARPIQLEAFF. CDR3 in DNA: TGTAGTGCTCGACCTATCCAATTGGAGGCTTTCTTT.

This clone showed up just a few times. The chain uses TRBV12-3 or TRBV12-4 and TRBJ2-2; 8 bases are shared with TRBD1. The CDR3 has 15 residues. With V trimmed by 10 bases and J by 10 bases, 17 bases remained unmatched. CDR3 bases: TGTGCCACTGCGCCATCAGGGGGCCCTCTCTTGGAGCTGTTTTTT. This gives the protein CATAPSGGPLLELFF.